This T cell receptor beta chain was sequenced in a study of response to subunit inactivated influenza vaccine. Broader study findings: The authors put forward the suggestion that each seasonal influenza vaccination may bring in only a limited number of new T cells.

Trimming cost V 2 bases and J 2 bases; bases outside gene matches: 5. The CDR3 contains 16 residues. The V gene's germline CDR1 is SGDLS and CDR2 YYNGEE. In regard to this clonotype: The antigen is undetermined.

TCRdb re-derived calls from the RT-PCR reads in MiXCR, one entry per CDR3 protein. The table shows 560,000 or so distinct CDR3 sequences, with under 9% occurring only once. The receptor was isolated from a man aged 45-69 years who received an inactivated influenza vaccine. J is TRBJ2-1 and V is TRBV9; 9 bases fit TRBD2. Sequencing was performed on PBMCs from blood, taken about 23 months after vaccination. In nucleotides, the CDR3 is TGTGCCAGCAGCGTTTCTAGCGGGATAACCTACAATGAGCAGTTCTTC. Protein product: CASSVSSGITYNEQFF.